Below, 17 T cell receptor beta chains from the same sample are listed, as sequenced in a study of control samples from healthy donors and cancer patients. The assay was immunoSEQ multiplex PCR, and TCRdb's table has in-frame clones only and misses some. The sample holds 190,000 or so clones, about 93% seen once. The specimen was blood. Receptors were obtained from a man between 18 and 29 years old in good health.

The chain recombines TRBV2 with TRBJ1-4; D might be TRBD1 (6 bases). CDR1 is SNHLY, CDR2 FYNNEI, per germline. Trimming took off 6 bases at V and 5 bases at J, with 16 bases between the two ends. The length of the CDR3 is 15 residues. CDR3 coding DNA: TGTGCCAGCAGCAAGCGAGGGGGTGCAAATGAAAAACTGTTTTTT. It yields the protein CASSKRGGANEKLFF.

This chain uses TRBV24-1 with TRBJ1-3, with D perhaps TRBD1 (5 bases). V was cut by 4 bases and J by 4 bases, with 13 bases left in between. The germline V gene encodes CDR1 KGHDR and CDR2 SFDVKD. This CDR3 spans 15 amino acids. The CDR3 loop reads CATSEGSGQGNTIYF. CDR3 bases: TGTGCCACCAGTGAGGGTTCCGGACAAGGAAACACCATATATTTT.

As regards this clone: The same CDR3 is also encoded by other DNA sequences in this sample. DNA for the CDR3: TGCGCCAGCAGCTTGGTTCCCGGCTCCTACGAGCAGTACTTC. It is translated as CASSLVPGSYEQYF. The chain has TRBV5-1 and TRBJ2-7; no definite D call. From germline, CDR1 is SGHRS and CDR2 YFSETQ. The CDR3 is 14 amino acids. Deletions cut 0 bases from V and 0 bases from J, with 7 bases between.

This clone was seen more than once but under ten times. CDR3 nucleotides: TGTGCCAGCAGCTCCAGGCGGGATACCCCGAACACCATATATTTT. Amino acids: CASSSRRDTPNTIYF. The chain employs TRBV7-9 and TRBJ1-3; D is unclear. The ends were cut back, 4 bases at V and 7 bases at J, with 17 bases in the middle. The germline V gene has CDR1 SEHNR and CDR2 FQNEAQ (reference sequence). This CDR3 has 15 amino acids.

This chain uses TRBV24-1 with TRBJ2-1; 8 bases map to TRBD2. This CDR3 comprises 16 residues. V dropped 4 bases and J dropped 7; count of bases not matched to a gene: 11. In germline, CDR1 is KGHDR, CDR2 SFDVKD. In DNA, the CDR3 is TGTGCCACCAGTGACCCATCTCGGGGGGGGCCTAATGAGCAGTTCTTC. The encoded protein is CATSDPSRGGPNEQFF.

This chain joins TRBV27 and TRBJ1-6; no reliable D call. V was trimmed by 6 bases and J by 2 bases, leaving 2 bases between them. This CDR3 has 12 amino acids. The germline V gene has CDR1 MNHEY and CDR2 SMNVEV (reference sequence). As DNA, the CDR3 is TGTGCCAGCAGGACCTATAATTCACCCCTCCACTTT. Its protein product is CASRTYNSPLHF.

This sequence joins TRBV3-1 (or the pseudogene TRBV3-2) and TRBJ2-7; TRBD1 matches at 9 bases. The CDR3 runs 15 residues. V was pared by 5 bases and J by 3 bases, with 8 bases of the junction left unmatched. CDR1 and CDR2 from the germline V gene are LGHDT and YNNKEL (reference sequence). The CDR3 loop reads CASSKTGTGIYEQYF. The CDR3 DNA reads as TGTGCCAGCAGCAAGACCGGGACAGGGATCTACGAGCAGTACTTC.

The chain joins TRBV5-4 to TRBJ1-4; 7 nucleotides match TRBD1. Germline trimming cut 4 bases from V and 10 bases from J; bases unmatched to any gene: 10. The CDR3 has 14 amino acids. The germline gives CDR1 SGHNT, CDR2 YYREEE (reference sequence). CDR3 loop: CASSQTGRGAKLFF. The CDR3 nucleotides are TGTGCCAGCAGCCAGACAGGGAGAGGTGCAAAACTGTTTTTT.

The chain uses TRBV3-1 (or the pseudogene TRBV3-2) and TRBJ1-6; D not resolved. The CDR3 spans 16 residues. V lost 1 base and J lost 8, with 15 bases in between. CDR1 is LGHDT and CDR2 is YNNKEL in the germline V gene (reference sequence). CDR3 in amino acids: CASSQGSSWTDSPLHF. The CDR3, as DNA: TGTGCCAGCAGCCAAGGCTCCAGCTGGACCGATTCACCCCTCCACTTT.

V usage is TRBV3-1 (or the pseudogene TRBV3-2) and J usage is TRBJ2-1; 8 bases line up with TRBD1. The germline CDR1 and CDR2 sequences are LGHDT and YNNKEL (reference sequence). The CDR3 loop spans 14 amino acids. The trim removed 3 bases at V and 4 bases at J, leaving 2 bases unmatched. In nucleotides, the CDR3 is TGTGCCAGCAGCCACAGGGGGCATTACAATGAGCAGTTCTTC. Protein sequence: CASSHRGHYNEQFF.

The chain is built from TRBV3-1 (or the pseudogene TRBV3-2) and TRBJ1-1; D call uncertain. The CDR3 is made up of 14 amino acids. CDR1 and CDR2 from the germline V gene are LGHDT and YNNKEL (reference sequence). V was clipped by 1 base and J by 1 base, with 7 bases between them. CDR3 protein: CASSQGSWNTEAFF. CDR3 nucleotides: TGTGCCAGCAGCCAAGGGAGTTGGAACACTGAAGCTTTCTTT.

The chain recombines TRBV7-2 with TRBJ2-7; D is unresolved. V was pared by 1 base and J by 2 bases, with 9 bases between. This CDR3 contains 14 residues. Per the germline V gene, CDR1 is SGHTA and CDR2 is FQGNSA. CDR3 coding DNA: TGTGCCAGCAGCTTAGTTGCTACCACCTACGAGCAGTACTTC. Translated: CASSLVATTYEQYF.

V is TRBV15 and J is TRBJ1-6; D gene ambiguous. Germline CDR1 reads LNHNV; CDR2 reads YYDKDF (reference sequence). CDR3 length equals 15 residues. Between the trimmed V and J ends, which lost 0 bases and 2 bases, there was a span of 5 bases. CDR3 sequence: CATSRDTAYNSPLHF. CDR3 in DNA: TGTGCCACCAGCAGAGATACAGCCTATAATTCACCCCTCCACTTT.

This sequence joins TRBV7-8 and TRBJ1-5, with 10 bases lining up with TRBD1. The CDR3 consists of 15 residues. Germline V gives CDR1 SGHVS, CDR2 FQNEAQ. The trim removed 4 bases at V and 8 bases at J, leaving 8 bases unmatched. The CDR3 sequence: CASSSGQGLGEPQHF. Here the CDR3 DNA reads TGTGCCAGCAGCTCGGGACAGGGGCTCGGTGAGCCCCAGCATTTT.

J is TRBJ2-5 and V is TRBV18, with TRBD2 matching 7 bases. The V segment lost 0 bases and the J segment 1 base; nucleotides outside the gene matches: 5. CDR1 KGHSH and CDR2 LQKENI come from the germline V gene. This CDR3 has 16 residues. The CDR3 DNA sequence: TGTGCCAGCTCACCACCAACTAGCGCATTCCAAGAGACCCAGTACTTC. Translated, it gives CASSPPTSAFQETQYF.

This clone is a singleton in its sample. This chain links TRBV28 with TRBJ1-1; tentative D call: TRBD1 (6 bases). Trimming removed 6 bases at V and 0 bases at J, with 14 bases between. The CDR3 has 15 amino acids. Looked up from germline, CDR1 is MDHEN and CDR2 is SYDVKM. CDR3 in DNA: TGTGCCAGCAGACGCCGGACAGAGGTGAACACTGAAGCTTTCTTT. Amino acid sequence: CASRRRTEVNTEAFF.

The CDR3, as DNA: TGTGCCAGTAGTATTGGTGGGGCGGCCAAAAACATTCAGTACTTC. This translates into CASSIGGAAKNIQYF. The chain is built from TRBV19 and TRBJ2-4; D might be TRBD1 (5 bases). CDR3 length: 15 residues. The germline V and J ends were trimmed by 3 bases and 1 base, with 10 bases remaining between them. Germline V gene lookup returns CDR1 LNHDA and CDR2 SQIVND (reference sequence).